This record looks at one T cell receptor (beta chain) sequence and its context. This record comes from a study of blood T cell repertoires in COVID-19. Germline V gene sequence: CDR1 LGHDT, CDR2 YNNKEL (reference sequence). Trimming pared 1 base from V and 7 bases from J, leaving 11 bases between. CDR3 length: 15 amino acids. Assay: immunoSEQ multiplex PCR; the TCRdb copy retains only in-frame clones and omits some. The sample shows under 250,000 clones, roughly 90% of them seen only once. Sequenced input: peripheral blood. The receptor's source is a woman in her sixties or seventies with acute or convalescent COVID-19. The chain joins TRBV3-1 (or the pseudogene TRBV3-2) to TRBJ1-6; D is undetermined. The CDR3 bases are TGTGCCAGCAGCCAAGGCGGAGTAAGGAATTCACCCCTCCACTTT. Protein: CASSQGGVRNSPLHF.